This passage covers 16 T cell receptor beta chains from one sample sequenced in a study of response to subunit inactivated influenza vaccine. From the RT-PCR reads, TCRdb called clonotypes with MiXCR, one entry per CDR3 protein. The sample carries under 800,000 distinct CDR3 sequences, roughly 14% recorded once. This specimen consisted of PBMCs from blood, obtained approximately 15 days before vaccination. All receptors derive from a man aged 50 to 60 who received an inactivated influenza vaccine.

This clonotype has a count of ten or more. The rearrangement uses TRBV12-3 or TRBV12-4 and TRBJ2-1; D call uncertain. The CDR3 totals 11 residues. The V end was cut by 8 bases, the J end by 4 bases, with 6 bases between. The CDR3 DNA sequence: TGTGCCAGCGGTAGTTACAATGAGCAGTTCTTC. It is translated as CASGSYNEQFF.

The V and J genes are TRBV4-2 and TRBJ2-1; 8 bases match TRBD2. This CDR3 contains 17 residues. The V gene end was trimmed by 0 bases and the J gene end by 5 bases; junction bases not matched to a gene: 9. Germline V gene data show CDR1 as LGHNA and CDR2 as YNFKEQ. This chain's CDR3 is CASSQDQAQRGNNEQFF. CDR3 bases: TGTGCCAGCAGCCAAGATCAGGCCCAGCGGGGGAACAATGAGCAGTTCTTC.

This chain links TRBV20-1 with TRBJ1-5, with D maybe TRBD1 (6 bases). Germline-derived CDR1 and CDR2 are DFQATT and SNEGSKA (reference sequence). Trimming shortened V by 4 bases and J by 3 bases, and 13 bases separated the two germline ends. This CDR3 contains 14 residues. CDR3 in amino acids: CSATRTVANQPQHF. CDR3 coding DNA: TGCAGTGCTACCAGGACAGTCGCCAATCAGCCCCAGCATTTT.

This sequence joins TRBV5-1 and TRBJ2-1, with 7 bases identical to TRBD1. The J segment lost 10 bases and the V segment lost 4 bases, leaving 14 bases of the junction unmatched. Germline V lookup: CDR1 SGHRS, CDR2 YFSETQ. The CDR3 sequence is 15 residues long. As DNA, the CDR3 is TGCGCCAGCAGCCGACGACAGGGTGGGTCGTACGAGCAGTTCTTC. This gives the protein CASSRRQGGSYEQFF.

Concerning this clonotype itself: The germline gene is not matched at one end of the junction; a read error may be the cause. The chain uses TRBV15 and TRBJ2-2, with a tentative D call TRBD2 (5 bases). Germline V gene sequence: CDR1 LNHNV, CDR2 YYDKDF (reference sequence). The CDR3 contains 14 residues. CDR3 residues: CATSRGPDTGELFF. The DNA for the CDR3 is TGTGCCACCAGCAGAGGACCCGACACCGGGGAACTGTTTTTT.

This clonotype has only a few counts. The chain recombines TRBV7-9 with TRBJ2-7; D is uncertain. Trimming stripped 1 base from V and 1 base from J, with 8 bases between. The CDR3 is made up of 14 amino acids. CDR1 SEHNR and CDR2 FQNEAQ come from the germline V gene (reference sequence). CDR3 coding DNA: TGTGCCAGCAGCTTAGTTTCCGAATCCTACGAGCAGTACTTC. Amino acids: CASSLVSESYEQYF.

This clonotype was found a few times. The chain employs TRBV20-1 and TRBJ1-4, with TRBD1 identical over 7 bases. Germline V CDR1 and CDR2: DFQATT, SNEGSKA (reference sequence). J gave up 3 bases and V 0 bases, and 7 bases lay outside the gene matches. The CDR3 is 16 amino acids. The CDR3 loop reads CSARDFGDSPNEKLFF. The CDR3 DNA reads TGCAGTGCTAGAGATTTTGGGGACAGCCCTAATGAAAAACTGTTTTTT.

This clonotype has a handful of counts. This sequence joins TRBV7-3 and TRBJ2-7, with 9 nucleotides matching TRBD1. The CDR3 extends over 13 amino acids. Germline V gene lookup returns CDR1 SGHTA and CDR2 FQGTGA. The ends lost 4 bases at V and 6 bases at J; junction bases unmatched: 4. CDR3 amino acids: CASSSQGAGEQYF. The DNA for the CDR3 is TGTGCCAGCAGCTCACAGGGGGCGGGCGAGCAGTACTTC.

The chain recombines TRBV2 with TRBJ2-7; D is unclear. Trimming took off 1 base at V and 2 bases at J, with 12 bases between the two ends. The germline CDR1 and CDR2 sequences are SNHLY and FYNNEI. There are 15 residues in the CDR3. The CDR3 here is CASSEVPGWTYEQYF. CDR3 bases: TGTGCCAGCAGTGAAGTTCCAGGATGGACCTACGAGCAGTACTTC.

The chain links TRBV5-1 to TRBJ2-7; 9 nucleotides line up with TRBD1. The germline V gene has CDR1 SGHRS and CDR2 YFSETQ. CDR3 length: 16 amino acids. After removal of 3 bases from V and 0 bases from J, the junction contained 7 bases not matched to a gene. CDR3 nucleotides: TGCGCCAGCAGCTACGGGACAGGGCTGAGCTCCTACGAGCAGTACTTC. It encodes CASSYGTGLSSYEQYF.

This chain uses TRBV28 with TRBJ2-7; possible D gene TRBD2, 5 bases. The germline gives CDR1 MDHEN, CDR2 SYDVKM. Trimming took 4 bases from V and 2 from J, leaving 12 bases between them. There are 14 residues in the CDR3. CDR3 sequence (DNA): TGTGCCAGCAGTTCCCGCGGGTTAGCCTACGAGCAGTACTTC. As protein: CASSSRGLAYEQYF.

This clonotype was counted between two and nine times. The rearrangement joins TRBV9 to TRBJ2-3, with D hard to call. Germline CDR1 and CDR2: SGDLS and YYNGEE. Trimming shortened V by 0 bases and J by 6 bases, and 5 bases separated the two germline ends. The CDR3 covers 12 residues. CDR3 DNA sequence: TGTGCCAGCAGCGTAGCTCGGGATACGCAGTATTTT. It yields the protein CASSVARDTQYF. The whole variable domain, filled in from reference TRBV9 and TRBJ2-3, reads DSGVTQTPKHLITATGQRVTLRCSPRSGDLSVYWYQQSLDQGLQFLIQYYNGEERAKGNILERFSAQQFPDLHSELNLSSLELGDSALYFCASSVARDTQYFGPGTRLTVL.

The CDR3 is CASSFSGGVDTQYF. DNA for the CDR3: TGTGCCAGCAGCTTTAGCGGGGGGGTAGATACGCAGTATTTT. This sequence joins TRBV7-2 and TRBJ2-3; 11 bases map to TRBD2. This CDR3 is built from 14 residues. CDR1 is SGHTA, CDR2 FQGNSA, per germline. V lost 3 bases, J lost 5 bases, and 1 base stayed unmatched.

This clonotype came up many times. DNA of the CDR3: TGTGCCAGCACCGGGACTAGCGGGTGGAATGAGCAGTTCTTC. This encodes CASTGTSGWNEQFF. The chain recombines TRBV2 with TRBJ2-1; 12 bases align to TRBD2. The V segment lost 7 bases and the J segment 7 bases; nucleotides outside the gene matches: 5. The CDR3 is 14 residues long. CDR1 is SNHLY and CDR2 is FYNNEI in the germline V gene.

The chain links TRBV7-8 to TRBJ2-1; no firm D call. V dropped 2 bases and J dropped 8 bases, with 7 bases sitting between them. The CDR3 has 12 amino acids. Germline lookup yields CDR1 SGHVS and CDR2 FQNEAQ. CDR3 amino acids: CASSLPPDEQFF. DNA of the CDR3: TGTGCCAGCAGCTTACCTCCCGATGAGCAGTTCTTC. The full variable domain, completed using reference TRBV7-8 and TRBJ2-1, is GAGVSQSPRYKVAKRGQDVALRCDPISGHVSLFWYQQALGQGPEFLTYFQNEAQLDKSGLPSDRFFAERPEGSVSTLKIQRTQQEDSAVYLCASSLPPDEQFFGPGTRLTVL.

Ten or more counts support this clonotype. The chain is built from TRBV4-3 and TRBJ2-2; D is perhaps TRBD1 or TRBD2 (5 bases each). This CDR3 comprises 16 residues. In germline, CDR1 is LGHNA, CDR2 YSLEER. The V gene lost 0 bases and the J gene lost 3 bases, with 11 bases spanning the gap. CDR3 region: CASSQDTGRYTGELFF. The CDR3 DNA sequence: TGCGCCAGCAGCCAAGACACGGGACGGTACACCGGGGAGCTGTTTTTT.